The TCR beta chain under discussion was sequenced for a study of blood T cell repertoires in COVID-19. Method: immunoSEQ multiplex PCR; TCRdb's copy keeps in-frame clones and lacks some. The profile shows over 150,000 clones, 84% of them singletons. The germline CDR1 and CDR2 sequences are MNHEY and SVGAGI. The CDR3 is made up of 15 amino acids. V shed 2 bases, J shed 7 bases, and the junction held 6 bases outside the gene matches. Sequenced: peripheral blood. The receptor comes from a man younger than 35 with active or convalescent COVID-19. The chain has TRBV6-5 and TRBJ2-1; 9 bases agree with TRBD1. The CDR3 sequence is CASSYNFGTGNEQFF. CDR3 DNA: TGTGCCAGCAGTTACAACTTCGGGACAGGGAATGAGCAGTTCTTC.